This record looks at one T cell receptor (beta chain) sequence and its context. This sample was taken from a study of control samples from healthy donors and cancer patients. Here immunoSEQ multiplex PCR was the method, and the copy in TCRdb shows in-frame clones only, minus some. Among around 130,000 clones listed, 89% were seen once. In germline, CDR1 is MNHEY, CDR2 SVGEGT. This CDR3 is 11 amino acids long. The V end lost 2 bases, the J end lost 7 bases, and 5 bases lay between the germline ends. Sequenced sample: blood. This receptor was obtained from a man between 45 and 60 years old in good health. The gene calls are TRBV6-2 or TRBV6-3 and TRBJ1-2; no definite D call. In DNA, the CDR3 is TGTGCCAGCAGTTACGGTACTGGCTACACCTTC. Translating gives CASSYGTGYTF.